The rows below give T cell receptor beta chains drawn from one sample of a study of control samples from healthy donors and cancer patients. The data were produced by immunoSEQ multiplex PCR, yet TCRdb's version contains in-frame clones alone and is incomplete. The data contain 100,000 to 150,000 clones, 90% to 95% of them singletons. The sample taken for sequencing was blood. These receptor sequences come from a woman aged 18-29 years in good health. CDR3s include the opening cysteine and the closing phenylalanine or tryptophan. A D gene is named only where the DNA matches it firmly. Size tells how often a clone was seen (once, few, many) or the class of an expanded clone, and some rows leave it out.

D	V	size	J	CDR3	DNA
-	TRBV12-3/TRBV12-4	-	TRBJ2-1	CASSLDIVVQFF	TGTGCCAGCAGTTTAGACATTGTGGTGCAGTTCTTC
TRBD1	TRBV4-3	-	TRBJ1-1	CASSQAGTANTEAFF	TGCGCCAGCAGCCAAGCCGGGACAGCGAACACTGAAGCTTTCTTT
-	TRBV5-4	-	TRBJ2-5	CASSLGQNYQETQYF	TGTGCCAGCAGCTTGGGCCAGAATTACCAAGAGACCCAGTACTTC
-	TRBV27	-	TRBJ1-5	CASSLGSSNQPQHF	TGTGCCAGCAGTTTAGGGAGTAGCAATCAGCCCCAGCATTTT
TRBD2	TRBV5-4	few	TRBJ2-5	CASSFSGSGVEKETQYF	TGTGCCAGCAGCTTTAGCGGGAGCGGGGTAGAGAAAGAGACCCAGTACTTC
-	TRBV6-2/TRBV6-3	-	TRBJ1-1	CASSYPLGVSTEAFF	TGTGCCAGCAGTTATCCCCTGGGGGTAAGCACTGAAGCTTTCTTT
-	TRBV20-1	few	TRBJ1-5	CSASRRDGLSNQPQHF	TGCAGTGCTAGTCGCAGAGACGGACTGAGCAATCAGCCCCAGCATTTT
-	TRBV12-3/TRBV12-4	-	TRBJ2-2	CASRYTGELFF	TGTGCCAGCAGATATACCGGGGAGCTGTTTTTT
TRBD2	TRBV6-4	-	TRBJ2-7	CASSEAAGGPYEQYF	TGTGCCAGCAGTGAGGCAGCGGGAGGGCCCTACGAGCAGTACTTC
TRBD2	TRBV19	-	TRBJ2-7	CASSPSGADTYSYEQYF	TGTGCCAGTAGTCCTAGCGGGGCGGATACCTACTCCTACGAGCAGTACTTC
-	TRBV4-3	-	TRBJ2-5	CASSQVGGSGLETQYF	TGCGCCAGCAGCCAAGTCGGAGGCTCAGGGCTAGAGACCCAGTACTTC
-	TRBV5-1	-	TRBJ2-1	CASSWGRGLNEQFF	TGCGCCAGCAGCTGGGGACGGGGCTTGAATGAGCAGTTCTTC
TRBD1	TRBV29-1	-	TRBJ1-1	CSVGQGGTEAFF	TGCAGCGTTGGACAGGGGGGCACTGAAGCTTTCTTT
TRBD1	TRBV2	once	TRBJ2-3	CASSGPGQRVGTDTQYF	TGTGCCAGCAGTGGACCGGGACAGAGAGTGGGTACAGATACGCAGTATTTT
TRBD2	TRBV10-1	-	TRBJ2-2	CASRGTSGSTGELFF	TGCGCCAGCAGGGGGACTAGCGGGAGTACCGGGGAGCTGTTTTTT
TRBD2	TRBV24-1	-	TRBJ2-1	CATSEPAGVGSKPHNEQFF	TGTGCCACCAGTGAACCAGCGGGGGTGGGGTCCAAACCTCACAATGAGCAGTTCTTC
-	TRBV29-1	-	TRBJ1-1	CSVMRGGRNTEAFF	TGCAGCGTTATGCGCGGAGGGAGGAACACTGAAGCTTTCTTT
-	TRBV7-2	-	TRBJ1-2	CASSPDWGSYGYTF	TGTGCCAGCAGCCCTGACTGGGGTAGCTATGGCTACACCTTC
-	TRBV18	-	TRBJ1-5	CASSLGPRNQPQHF	TGTGCCAGCTCACTGGGACCGCGCAATCAGCCCCAGCATTTT
-	TRBV10-2	-	TRBJ2-6	CAAQASGANVLTF	TGCGCCGCACAGGCATCTGGGGCCAACGTCCTGACTTTC
TRBD2	TRBV19	few	TRBJ2-4	CASSMGLAGAGEAKNIQYF	TGTGCCAGTAGTATGGGACTAGCGGGAGCTGGGGAGGCCAAAAACATTCAGTACTTC
-	TRBV28	-	TRBJ1-6	CASSFSQLLFNSPLHF	TGTGCCAGCAGTTTTAGTCAACTCTTGTTTAATTCACCCCTCCACTTT
-	TRBV6-2/TRBV6-3	-	TRBJ2-5	CASSSPLQGVETQYF	TGTGCCAGCAGTTCCCCCCTCCAAGGGGTAGAGACCCAGTACTTC
-	TRBV4-1	-	TRBJ2-3	CASSQRQTDTDTQYF	TGCGCCAGCAGCCAGAGGCAAACAGATACAGATACGCAGTATTTT
-	TRBV7-2	-	TRBJ2-3	CASSLGGTDTQYF	TGTGCCAGCAGCTTAGGGGGCACAGATACGCAGTATTTT
-	TRBV7-2	-	TRBJ2-7	CASSPRWYEQYF	TGTGCCAGCAGCCCCCGGTGGTACGAGCAGTACTTC
TRBD1	TRBV5-1	-	TRBJ2-5	CASRKEGRDRVNETQYF	TGCGCCAGCAGAAAAGAGGGCCGGGACAGGGTGAACGAGACCCAGTACTTC
-	TRBV5-8	-	TRBJ2-1	CASSSEGVWGNNEQFF	TGTGCCAGCAGCTCCGAGGGAGTGTGGGGGAACAATGAGCAGTTCTTC
TRBD1	TRBV12-3/TRBV12-4	-	TRBJ1-2	CASSTGYGYTF	TGTGCCAGCTCGACAGGGTATGGCTACACCTTC
TRBD1	TRBV6-2/TRBV6-3	-	TRBJ1-5	CASSRQGDQPQHF	TGTGCCAGCAGCCGACAGGGAGATCAGCCCCAGCATTTT
TRBD1	TRBV28	-	TRBJ1-1	CASAKGTGGVDTEAFF	TGTGCCAGCGCCAAGGGGACAGGGGGCGTCGACACTGAAGCTTTCTTT
-	TRBV6-6	-	TRBJ2-3	CASSEGYTQYF	TGTGCCAGCAGTGAGGGGTATACGCAGTATTTT
-	TRBV7-8	few	TRBJ1-6	CASSLVPLNSPLHF	TGTGCCAGCAGCTTAGTCCCATTGAATTCACCCCTCCACTTT
-	TRBV28	-	TRBJ1-5	CASTWRANQPQHF	TGTGCCAGCACTTGGAGAGCGAATCAGCCCCAGCATTTT
-	TRBV5-1	-	TRBJ2-2	CASSLGGNTGELFF	TGCGCCAGCAGCTTGGGTGGGAACACCGGGGAGCTGTTTTTT
TRBD1	TRBV7-2	-	TRBJ1-1	CASSLAVGLDTPDRVETEAFF	TGTGCCAGCAGCTTAGCTGTGGGGCTAGATACGCCCGACAGGGTAGAGACTGAAGCTTTCTTT
TRBD1	TRBV2	-	TRBJ2-1	CASRGGSGGYNEQFF	TGTGCCAGCAGGGGCGGTTCAGGGGGCTACAATGAGCAGTTCTTC
-	TRBV7-9	-	TRBJ2-5	CASSPSEGVRETQYF	TGTGCCAGCAGCCCATCCGAGGGAGTGAGGGAGACCCAGTACTTC
-	TRBV12-1	-	TRBJ1-1	CASSFEGGNLKRLEAFF	TGTGCCAGCAGCTTTGAAGGGGGAAATTTGAAGAGGCTTGAAGCTTTCTTT
-	TRBV20-1	once	TRBJ2-7	CSARVSDEQYF	TGCAGTGCTAGAGTCTCGGACGAGCAGTACTTC
TRBD2	TRBV9	-	TRBJ2-7	CASSLTGTSGGLGEQYF	TGTGCCAGCAGCTTAACCGGGACTAGCGGAGGTCTCGGCGAGCAGTACTTC
TRBD2	TRBV27	-	TRBJ2-7	CASTPGGLAGYSYEQYF	TGTGCCAGCACCCCCGGGGGACTAGCGGGGTACTCCTACGAGCAGTACTTC
-	TRBV23-1	-	TRBJ1-1	CASSQSALYTEAFF	TGCGCCAGCAGTCAATCGGCTTTGTACACTGAAGCTTTCTTT
TRBD1	TRBV28	-	TRBJ2-7	CASSLGQGAHEQYF	TGTGCCAGCAGTTTAGGACAGGGGGCCCACGAGCAGTACTTC
-	TRBV18	few	TRBJ1-2	CASSPSSTAGANYGYTF	TGTGCCAGCTCACCAAGTTCAACAGCCGGAGCTAACTATGGCTACACCTTC
TRBD2	TRBV2	-	TRBJ2-1	CASSGRTSGRNEQFF	TGTGCCAGCAGTGGGAGAACTAGCGGGAGAAATGAGCAGTTCTTC
TRBD1	TRBV15	once	TRBJ1-4	CATSRARDRGNEKLFF	TGTGCCACCAGCAGAGCTAGGGACAGGGGAAATGAAAAACTGTTTTTT
TRBD1	TRBV7-9	-	TRBJ1-2	CASSKGQGYGYTF	TGTGCCAGCAGTAAGGGACAGGGATATGGCTACACCTTC
-	TRBV29-1	once	TRBJ2-7	CSARTAAYEQYF	TGCAGCGCAAGGACAGCTGCCTACGAGCAGTACTTC
TRBD1	TRBV6-5	-	TRBJ2-7	CASSYRQGPYEQYF	TGTGCCAGCAGTTACCGACAGGGGCCCTACGAGCAGTACTTC
-	TRBV5-8	-	TRBJ1-2	CASSFQSYYGYTF	TGTGCCAGCAGCTTCCAGTCTTACTATGGCTACACCTTC
-	TRBV10-1	-	TRBJ2-5	CACSRGDDQETQYF	TGCGCCTGCAGCCGGGGAGACGACCAAGAGACCCAGTACTTC
TRBD1	TRBV29-1	-	TRBJ2-6	CSVRAQGAGANVLTF	TGCAGCGTTCGGGCACAGGGGGCTGGGGCCAACGTCCTGACTTTC